This note documents a single T cell receptor (beta chain) sequence. This sample is drawn from a study of blood T cell repertoires in COVID-19. Study-level background: Donors in the United States, Italy and Spain gave samples during acute or convalescent COVID-19.

In the authors' workflow: Nucleated cell number was recorded as an estimate derived from reference gene primer amplification. TCRdb's copy holds only in-frame clones and misses some; the assay was immunoSEQ multiplex PCR. Clonal size and the V and J genes are those of that table, whereas D and trimming came from the DNA. The data show fewer than 200,000 clones, with more than 70% seen just once and around 18% held by the top ten. Trimming removed 4 bases at V and 2 bases at J, with 5 bases between. Germline V gene data show CDR1 as ENHRY and CDR2 as SYGVKD. This CDR3 is 12 amino acids long. Material for sequencing was PBMCs or T cells enriched from blood (not recorded which). J is TRBJ1-2 and V is TRBV10-3; unclear D gene. The receptor was derived from a man in his sixties who had recovered from COVID-19. The CDR3 sequence: CAISAQNYGYTF. CDR3 sequence (DNA): TGTGCCATCAGTGCGCAGAACTATGGCTACACCTTC.